This TCR beta chain is drawn from a study of cytomegalovirus exposure and HLA in healthy donors. Unmatched junction bases numbered 5, after V lost 5 bases and J lost 3 bases. The CDR3 sequence is 14 residues long. Germline assignment: CDR1 SGHTA and CDR2 FQGTGA. Regarding the study as a whole: For most TCR beta V segments, an earlier analysis put the productive rate at about 90% or about 30% of the time. Rarity held for most TCR sequences, but there were some public TCRs that occurred in many donors. Analysis was carried out at a later point, and it linked a missense DCLRE1C variant to TCR beta V- and J-gene trimming.

In the PCR, 60 Vbeta and 13 Jbeta primers were used. The method was immunoSEQ multiplex PCR; TCRdb's version includes in-frame clones alone and lacks a portion of them. There are some 190,000 clones in the sample; around 79% occur only once, and roughly 1.5% lies in the top ten. On this clone: What it recognizes is unknown.

The receptor comes from a woman aged 45-60 years in good health and CMV-seronegative. What was sequenced was PBMCs. This sequence joins TRBV7-3 and TRBJ2-3; 7 bases match TRBD2. CDR3 in DNA: TGTGCCAGCAGCCGTGGGGGGGGAACAGATACGCAGTATTTT. The encoded protein is CASSRGGGTDTQYF.